What follows is one T cell receptor beta chain and its context. Its cognate antigen is unknown. Time point of the sample: week 5, during vaccination. The vaccine gave 300 ug of a 20-mer mutant IDH1 peptide subcutaneously per dose. New IDH1-mutant, ATRX-lost WHO grade 3 or 4 astrocytomas occurred in donors. V shed 5 bases and J shed 6 bases, with 11 bases lying between them. The CDR3 is 13 residues long. Germline CDR1 reads SGHNT; CDR2 reads YENEEA. Measured with immunoSEQ multiplex PCR; TCRdb has only the in-frame clones, and not every one. This sample has 70,000 to 90,000 clones, with 90% to 95% found just once. This specimen belongs to a study of a mutant IDH1 vaccine in newly diagnosed glioma. Study details: Patients came in for eight vaccinations, in weeks 1, 3, 5, 7, 11, 15, 19 and 23.

The V gene is TRBV11-3, the J gene TRBJ2-1; D is perhaps TRBD1 or TRBD2 (5 bases each). Sequencing used PBMCs, obtained from a glioma patient whose treatment included an IDH1 peptide vaccine. This receptor was obtained from a woman aged 50 to 60 with glioma. The CDR3 coding sequence is TGTGCCAGCAGCCCCGGGGCCGGCAATGAGCAGTTCTTC. This translates into CASSPGAGNEQFF. The variable domain in full, with the rest retrieved from reference TRBV11-3 and TRBJ2-1, is EAGVVQSPRYKIIEKKQPVAFWCNPISGHNTLYWYLQNLGQGPELLIRYENEEAVDDSQLPKDRFSAERLKGVDSTLKIQPAELGDSAVYLCASSPGAGNEQFFGPGTRLTVL.